The rows below give T cell receptor beta chains drawn from one sample of a study of T cells in Graves' hyperthyroidism and ophthalmopathy. From the multiplex PCR reads, TCRdb called clonotypes with MiXCR, one entry per CDR3 protein. In the table there are fewer than 500,000 distinct CDR3 sequences, roughly 14% of which are singletons. Material: blood. The receptor set was obtained from a man aged 18-30 years with Graves' ophthalmopathy. CDR3s leave out the opening cysteine and the closing phenylalanine or tryptophan.

TRBV13 ASSPVGTSGRDTQY
TRBV3-1 ASSRQDLETQY
TRBV7-2 ASSPTRNTIY
TRBV4-2 ASSQHLGEPQH
TRBV11-2 ASSLWDMNTEAF
TRBV6-2/TRBV6-3 ASSYTRLASYEQY
TRBV5-8 ASSLLSGKVYEQY
TRBV7-8 ASSPTGSNTGELF
TRBV3-1 ASSPRAGMVAEAF
TRBV12-3/TRBV12-4 ASKPLGQSTEAF
TRBV19 ASSIDRTGGNYGYT
TRBV12-3/TRBV12-4 ASRLPGYEQY
TRBV5-1 ASSSSGTSNYNEQF
TRBV12-3/TRBV12-4 ASRQGDRPSGYT
TRBV20-1 SARVSGQETQY
TRBV19 ASSIRPTGELF
TRBV20-1 SARGGDTQY
TRBV29-1 SVAGTHGGADTQY
TRBV7-7 ASSWGGGDGTGELF
TRBV13 ASSPGTSGGAGELF
TRBV30 AWSSDRVSYNEQF
TRBV7-9 ASSLVTNNEQF
TRBV2 ASNRINTDTQY